The T cell receptor (beta chain) described here comes from a study of early T cells in non-severe SARS-CoV-2 infection. Study overall: With bulk RNA from unsorted whole blood as input, sequencing yielded unpaired chains.

The CDR3 length is 13 residues. From germline, CDR1 is SQVTM and CDR2 ANQGSEA. Study-level findings and limits: VDJdb matching favored anti-spike CD8 responses, missing private and CD4 specificities.

Comment on this clonotype: The antigen is undetermined.

Researchers attached unique molecular identifiers to individual cDNA molecules. MiXCR, applied by TCRdb to the 5' RACE reads, yields one record per CDR3 protein. The data contain under 85,000 distinct CDR3 sequences, roughly 12% of them seen just once; the ten biggest clones take up about 1.1%. Sequencing used whole blood. This TCR came from an adult who was a healthcare worker with PCR-confirmed SARS-CoV-2 infection or an uninfected control (not recorded which). This chain connects TRBV29-1 to TRBJ2-3; D remains ambiguous. CDR3 in amino acids: CSVLRVLTDTQYF. CDR3 coding DNA: TGCAGTGTGCTAAGGGTATTGACAGATACGCAGTATTTT.